These 27 T cell receptor beta chains were sequenced from one sample in a study of shared clonotypes between healthy human individuals (dated by TCRdb to 2018 to 2021). Library prep was done by the immunoSEQ multiplex PCR assay. TCRdb limited this immuneACCESS table to in-frame rearrangements with V and J called. A share of clones is missing; checked studies link under half to unresolved V genes, and the rest is unexplained. The sample has millions of clones on record, more than 80% of them singletons. The ten biggest clones cover about 0.13% of the sample. The sample taken for sequencing was naive CD4+ T cells sorted from blood. According to the study, the label for this sample's cell subset or site signals: CD45RA+ positively selected. The receptors stem from a man younger than 30 in good health.

The chain couples TRBV28 to TRBJ2-7, with unresolved D. CDR1 is MDHEN and CDR2 is SYDVKM in the germline V gene. V gave up 5 bases and J gave up 0 bases, with 5 bases separating them. This CDR3 spans 12 amino acids. CDR3 sequence: CASSPASYEQYF. The DNA for the CDR3 is TGTGCCAGCAGTCCCGCCTCCTACGAGCAGTACTTC.

This chain links TRBV11-3 with TRBJ2-7; D is ambiguous. CDR1 and CDR2 (germline): SGHNT, YENEEA. V lost 5 bases to trimming and J lost 1 base, with 9 bases between them. The CDR3 is made up of 13 amino acids. The CDR3 region has the DNA TGTGCCAGCAGCGCCGGTGGTTCCTACGAGCAGTACTTC. As protein: CASSAGGSYEQYF.

This sequence joins TRBV2 and TRBJ2-5, with a weak D call TRBD2 (5 bases). The CDR3 consists of 13 residues. The germline CDR1 and CDR2 sequences are SNHLY and FYNNEI. V lost 2 bases to trimming and J lost 5 bases, with 9 bases between them. The CDR3 loop is CASSESSLETQYF. The CDR3 DNA reads as TGTGCCAGCAGTGAATCTAGCTTGGAGACCCAGTACTTC.

The chain couples TRBV6-6 to TRBJ2-1; 10 positions agree with TRBD2. The CDR3 covers 16 residues. V was pared by 5 bases and J by 9 bases, with 13 bases of the junction left unmatched. Germline lookup yields CDR1 MNHNY and CDR2 SVGAGI (reference sequence). CDR3 sequence (DNA): TGTGCCAGCAGTCACCTCGGAGCGGGGGGGCCCGGTGAGCAGTTCTTC. It specifies CASSHLGAGGPGEQFF.

The rearrangement joins TRBV7-9 to TRBJ2-7; D ambiguous. Germline assignment: CDR1 SEHNR and CDR2 FQNEAQ (reference sequence). CDR3 length equals 16 residues. Trimming removed 2 bases from V and 2 bases from J, with 16 bases in between. CDR3 amino acids: CASSLRAVPEAYEQYF. The CDR3 DNA reads TGTGCCAGCAGCTTACGCGCGGTCCCCGAAGCCTACGAGCAGTACTTC.

In this sample, this clone turned up once. This chain links TRBV5-1 with TRBJ2-5; 13 positions agree with TRBD2. CDR1 and CDR2 (germline): SGHRS, YFSETQ. After removal of 0 bases from V and 9 bases from J, the junction contained 14 bases not matched to a gene. This CDR3 spans 18 amino acids. DNA of the CDR3: TGCGCCAGCAGCTTGGCGCCGGACCCCGAGACTAGCGGGAGGTCCCAGTACTTC. Protein: CASSLAPDPETSGRSQYF.

The CDR3 DNA reads TGCGCCAGCAGCCTGTTAACGCACGGTAGCTCCTATAATTCACCCCTCCACTTT. Translation: CASSLLTHGSSYNSPLHF. The rearrangement joins TRBV5-1 to TRBJ1-6, with D unresolved. The CDR3 has 18 amino acids. The V end lost 4 bases, the J end lost 0 bases, and 17 bases lay between the germline ends. Per germline, CDR1 SGHRS and CDR2 YFSETQ. The full variable domain, rest sourced from reference TRBV5-1 and TRBJ1-6, is KAGVTQTPRYLIKTRGQQVTLSCSPISGHRSVSWYQQTPGQGLQFLFEYFSETQRNKGNFPGRFSGRQFSNSRSEMNVSTLELGDSALYLCASSLLTHGSSYNSPLHFGNGTRLTVT.

The chain has TRBV9 and TRBJ2-7; 7 bases are a match to TRBD1. Trimming cost V 4 bases and J 0 bases; bases outside gene matches: 7. CDR3 length: 15 residues. Germline V gene lookup returns CDR1 SGDLS and CDR2 YYNGEE. The CDR3 loop is CASSTGQDLSYEQYF. The CDR3 region has the DNA TGTGCCAGCAGCACTGGACAGGACCTCTCCTACGAGCAGTACTTC.

This clone was counted only a few times. This chain joins TRBV19 and TRBJ1-3, with a weak D call TRBD1 (6 bases). CDR3 size: 14 residues. The V gene lost 0 bases and the J gene lost 4 bases, with 7 bases spanning the gap. Germline V gene data show CDR1 as LNHDA and CDR2 as SQIVND (reference sequence). Here the CDR3 reads CASSIEDRGNTIYF. CDR3 DNA sequence: TGTGCCAGTAGTATAGAGGACAGAGGAAACACCATATATTTT. The full variable domain, its missing parts supplied by reference TRBV19 and TRBJ1-3, is DGGITQSPKYLFRKEGQNVTLSCEQNLNHDAMYWYRQDPGQGLRLIYYSQIVNDFQKGDIAEGYSVSREKKESFPLTVTSAQKNPTAFYLCASSIEDRGNTIYFGEGSWLTVV.

This chain links TRBV11-2 with TRBJ1-1; no clear D. Trimming left V 0 bases short and J 1 base short, with 6 bases between. The CDR3 extends over 14 amino acids. The germline CDR1 and CDR2 sequences are SGHAT and FQNNGV. CDR3 loop: CASSLDGSNTEAFF. CDR3 DNA: TGTGCCAGCAGCTTAGATGGGTCGAACACTGAAGCTTTCTTT.

The CDR3 coding sequence is TGTGCCTGGAGTGTAGACTATATGAATCAGGGAGGGATCTACGAGCAGTACTTC. Protein: CAWSVDYMNQGGIYEQYF. The gene calls are TRBV30 and TRBJ2-7, with 7 bases lining up with TRBD2. The CDR3 has 18 residues. The trim removed 0 bases at V and 3 bases at J, leaving 17 bases unmatched. Germline values: CDR1 GTSNPN, CDR2 SVGIG (reference sequence).

This sequence joins TRBV5-5 and TRBJ1-1; D unclear. V lost 1 base and J 7 bases, leaving 5 bases between the germline ends. The V gene's germline CDR1 is SGHKS and CDR2 YYEKEE (reference sequence). The CDR3 loop spans 11 amino acids. CDR3 sequence: CASSLTFEAFF. The CDR3 coding sequence is TGTGCCAGCAGCTTGACCTTTGAAGCTTTCTTT.

The V and J genes are TRBV7-2 and TRBJ2-1; D is undetermined. Trimming shortened V by 3 bases and J by 0 bases, and 6 bases separated the two germline ends. The length of the CDR3 is 14 residues. Germline V CDR1 and CDR2: SGHTA, FQGNSA. Here the CDR3 DNA reads TGTGCCAGCAGCTTCCGGAGCTCCTACAATGAGCAGTTCTTC. Amino acid sequence: CASSFRSSYNEQFF.

V usage is TRBV6-5 and J usage is TRBJ2-7; D possibly corresponds to TRBD1 (5 bases). Between the trimmed V and J ends, which lost 2 bases and 0 bases, there was a span of 11 bases. Germline V gene data show CDR1 as MNHEY and CDR2 as SVGAGI. The CDR3 covers 15 residues. CDR3 nucleotides: TGTGCCAGCAGTTACGCAGGGCTAAGCTCCTACGAGCAGTACTTC. Its translation is CASSYAGLSSYEQYF.

The V call is TRBV5-6, the J call TRBJ1-5; D unclear. The CDR3 covers 16 residues. V lost 0 bases, J lost 0 bases, and 10 bases lay in between. Germline-derived CDR1 and CDR2 are SGHDT and YYEEEE. The CDR3 nucleotides read TGTGCCAGCAGCTTGGGTACCTCGAATAGCAATCAGCCCCAGCATTTT. As protein: CASSLGTSNSNQPQHF.

The rearrangement joins TRBV5-1 to TRBJ1-4, with TRBD1 as a possible D gene (5 bases). Trimming pared 4 bases from V and 2 bases from J, leaving 12 bases between. Germline CDR1 reads SGHRS; CDR2 reads YFSETQ. The CDR3 contains 15 residues. The CDR3 protein is CASSQTGGTNEKLFF. In DNA, the CDR3 is TGCGCCAGCAGCCAAACAGGAGGGACTAATGAAAAACTGTTTTTT.

The rearrangement links TRBV9 to TRBJ2-3; 11 bases align to TRBD2. This CDR3 has 17 residues. Germline V gives CDR1 SGDLS, CDR2 YYNGEE. Germline trimming cut 0 bases from V and 6 bases from J; bases unmatched to any gene: 9. CDR3 protein: CASSVDGVAGGPDTQYF. The CDR3, as DNA: TGTGCCAGCAGCGTAGACGGGGTAGCGGGAGGGCCGGATACGCAGTATTTT.

The gene calls are TRBV5-1 and TRBJ2-7; 7 nucleotides line up with TRBD1. This CDR3 contains 13 residues. Germline V gene sequence: CDR1 SGHRS, CDR2 YFSETQ. The V gene end was trimmed by 3 bases and the J gene end by 6 bases; junction bases not matched to a gene: 6. CDR3 coding DNA: TGCGCCAGCAGCTCAGGACAGGACCTCGAGCAGTACTTC. Its translation is CASSSGQDLEQYF.

The chain uses TRBV30 and TRBJ1-2; D is undetermined. The germline gives CDR1 GTSNPN, CDR2 SVGIG (reference sequence). V lost 0 bases to trimming and J lost 0 bases, with 11 bases between them. This CDR3 region has 15 residues. The CDR3 loop reads CAWSVSGEANYGYTF. In DNA form, the CDR3 reads TGTGCCTGGAGTGTTTCTGGAGAAGCTAACTATGGCTACACCTTC.

The gene calls are TRBV2 and TRBJ2-3; D assignment may be TRBD1 or TRBD2 (5 bases each). The CDR3 spans 14 residues. Germline V gene lookup returns CDR1 SNHLY and CDR2 FYNNEI. V was shortened by 5 bases and J by 4 bases, with 13 bases between the two germline ends. CDR3 amino acids: CASSSTGTADTQYF. The CDR3, as DNA: TGTGCCAGCAGTTCGACCGGGACGGCAGATACGCAGTATTTT.

This rearrangement joins TRBV27 to TRBJ2-7; D is undetermined. CDR3 size: 15 residues. Germline V CDR1 and CDR2: MNHEY, SMNVEV (reference sequence). Trimming cost V 3 bases and J 2 bases, with 14 bases left between them. CDR3 nucleotide sequence: TGTGCCAGCAGTTTCTCTCCACACGGAACCTACGAGCAGTACTTC. Protein sequence: CASSFSPHGTYEQYF.

The genes are TRBV7-2 and TRBJ1-2, with 8 bases that match TRBD1. Per germline, CDR1 SGHTA and CDR2 FQGNSA. This CDR3 region has 14 residues. With V trimmed by 4 bases and J by 5 bases, 6 bases remained unmatched. As DNA, the CDR3 is TGTGCCAGCAGCTCAGCAGGGGGCCTGTATGGCTACACCTTC. Protein sequence: CASSSAGGLYGYTF.

CDR3 sequence reads: CASRLGGEGEQYF. CDR3 sequence (DNA): TGTGCCAGCAGATTAGGGGGCGAGGGCGAGCAGTACTTC. This sequence joins TRBV2 and TRBJ2-7, with 7 bases matching TRBD1. Germline-derived CDR1 and CDR2 are SNHLY and FYNNEI. V was pared by 6 bases and J by 6 bases, with 8 bases of the junction left unmatched. The length of the CDR3 is 13 residues.

The V and J genes are TRBV18 and TRBJ2-7; possibly TRBD1 or TRBD2 for D (5 bases each). Trimming stripped 3 bases from V and 3 bases from J, with 12 bases between. This CDR3 contains 14 residues. Germline V gives CDR1 KGHSH, CDR2 LQKENI. DNA for the CDR3: TGTGCCAGCTCACCCGGGGCGCAGCACTACGAGCAGTACTTC. This codes for CASSPGAQHYEQYF.

The chain couples TRBV5-1 to TRBJ2-5; maybe TRBD1 (6 bases). V lost 3 bases and J lost 3, with 12 bases in between. The germline gives CDR1 SGHRS, CDR2 YFSETQ. The CDR3 is 14 residues long. The CDR3 DNA is TGCGCCAGCAGCTCTGAGACAGGAAAAGAGACCCAGTACTTC. Its protein is CASSSETGKETQYF.

This chain joins TRBV1 and TRBJ2-7; TRBD1, the table's D call, was not compared with the DNA. TRBV1 is marked as a pseudogene. The CDR3 loop spans 16 amino acids. CDR3 bases: TGCACCAGCAGCCAAGGACAGGGGGCACCAACCTACGAGCAGTACTTC. Amino acids: CTSSQGQGAPTYEQYF.

The chain has TRBV5-6 and TRBJ2-3; D remains ambiguous. In germline, CDR1 is SGHDT, CDR2 YYEEEE. The CDR3 is 13 amino acids. V was shortened by 4 bases and J by 5 bases, with 11 bases between the two germline ends. In nucleotides, the CDR3 is TGTGCCAGCAGCCTTTTACCGGGAGATACGCAGTATTTT. Translating gives CASSLLPGDTQYF.